These 17 T cell receptor beta chains were all obtained from the same sample, sequenced in a study of cytomegalovirus exposure and HLA in healthy donors. Use of 60 Vbeta and 13 Jbeta primers characterized the PCR. TCRdb keeps only in-frame clones here, not all; method: immunoSEQ multiplex PCR. This sample's table reports around 25,000 clones. Sequenced: PBMCs. The receptor source for this set is a male donor in good health and CMV-seropositive.

This sequence joins TRBV5-4 and TRBJ2-7; 7 bases are shared with TRBD2. CDR1 and CDR2 from the germline V gene are SGHNT and YYREEE (reference sequence). The CDR3 is 16 residues long. The V gene end was trimmed by 0 bases and the J gene end by 0 bases; junction bases not matched to a gene: 6. CDR3 amino acids: CASSLAGGRSSYEQYF. The CDR3 DNA reads TGTGCCAGCAGCTTGGCCGGGGGGAGGAGCTCCTACGAGCAGTACTTC.

The chain couples TRBV19 to TRBJ1-2, with D possibly being TRBD1 (5 bases). Trimming cost V 4 bases and J 3 bases, with 18 bases left between them. There are 16 residues in the CDR3. Germline assignment: CDR1 LNHDA and CDR2 SQIVND (reference sequence). CDR3 protein: CASSSRSRVSYYGYTF. CDR3 nucleotide sequence: TGTGCCAGTAGTAGTCGATCCAGGGTGTCCTACTATGGCTACACCTTC. The variable domain in full, with the rest retrieved from reference TRBV19 and TRBJ1-2, is DGGITQSPKYLFRKEGQNVTLSCEQNLNHDAMYWYRQDPGQGLRLIYYSQIVNDFQKGDIAEGYSVSREKKESFPLTVTSAQKNPTAFYLCASSSRSRVSYYGYTFGSGTRLTVV.

V is TRBV6-5 and J is TRBJ2-5; a weak D match, TRBD1 (6 bases). Between the trimmed V and J ends, which lost 6 bases and 7 bases, there was a span of 15 bases. CDR3 length: 13 residues. In germline, CDR1 is MNHEY, CDR2 SVGAGI. This chain's CDR3 is CASRTGDFGTQYF. In DNA, the CDR3 is TGTGCCAGCAGGACAGGTGACTTCGGGACCCAGTACTTC.

The rearrangement uses TRBV7-7 and TRBJ2-1, with 14 nucleotides matching TRBD2. There are 16 residues in the CDR3. The germline V gene encodes CDR1 SSHAT and CDR2 FNYEAQ (reference sequence). V trimming: 1 base; J trimming: 7 bases; junction bases outside the gene matches: 3. CDR3 DNA: TGTGCCAGCAGCTTAGGGACTAGCGGGGGGTTGAATGAGCAGTTCTTC. Its translation is CASSLGTSGGLNEQFF.

The rearrangement uses TRBV5-6 and TRBJ1-2, with D unresolved. CDR3 size: 14 residues. Trimming removed 1 base from V and 4 bases from J, with 11 bases in between. The V gene's germline CDR1 is SGHDT and CDR2 YYEEEE. In nucleotides, the CDR3 is TGTGCCAGCAGCTTGAGAGCTCCGTTCTATGGCTACACCTTC. Its protein product is CASSLRAPFYGYTF.

The chain links TRBV6-5 to TRBJ1-2; D uncertain. CDR3 size: 15 residues. CDR1 and CDR2 from the germline V gene are MNHEY and SVGAGI. V was pared by 0 bases and J by 6 bases, with 14 bases between. The CDR3 here is CASSYSYSPEDGYTF. The CDR3 nucleotides read TGTGCCAGCAGTTACTCGTACTCCCCGGAGGATGGCTACACCTTC.

The V call is TRBV18, the J call TRBJ2-2, with 8 bases lining up with TRBD1. CDR3 length: 15 residues. Trimming removed 5 bases from V and 7 bases from J; junction bases left unmatched: 9. Per the germline V gene, CDR1 is KGHSH and CDR2 is LQKENI. The CDR3 DNA reads as TGTGCCAGCTCATGGGGACAGGAGGTTCGCGGGGAGCTGTTTTTT. Translating gives CASSWGQEVRGELFF.

The genes are TRBV27 and TRBJ2-1; 9 bases are shared with TRBD2. CDR3 length equals 15 residues. Trimming cost V 4 bases and J 3 bases; bases outside gene matches: 4. CDR1 MNHEY and CDR2 SMNVEV come from the germline V gene (reference sequence). This CDR3 reads CASSSPAGGYNEQFF. The CDR3 DNA is TGTGCCAGCAGTTCCCCAGCGGGGGGCTACAATGAGCAGTTCTTC.

The rearrangement links TRBV7-9 to TRBJ2-7; a possible D gene is TRBD1 (7 bases). V lost 5 bases and J 5 bases, leaving 22 bases between the germline ends. This CDR3 has 16 residues. The germline V gene has CDR1 SEHNR and CDR2 FQNEAQ (reference sequence). CDR3 DNA sequence: TGTGCCAGCAGCGGACGAAACAGGGGAGGTTCGGACGAGCAGTACTTC. It specifies CASSGRNRGGSDEQYF.

This chain connects TRBV19 to TRBJ2-2; D is unresolved. Deletions cut 8 bases from V and 2 bases from J, with 9 bases between. CDR3 length: 13 residues. Looked up from germline, CDR1 is LNHDA and CDR2 is SQIVND (reference sequence). The CDR3 reads CASSLLNTGELFF. In DNA form, the CDR3 reads TGTGCCAGTTCTCTCTTAAACACCGGGGAGCTGTTTTTT.

The chain carries TRBV29-1 and TRBJ2-1, with TRBD2 identical over 8 bases. The CDR3 is 13 amino acids. V lost 4 bases to trimming and J lost 2 bases; unmatched junction nucleotides: 1. Germline assignment: CDR1 SQVTM and CDR2 ANQGSEA. This CDR3 reads CSVGTSTYNEQFF. The CDR3 region has the DNA TGCAGCGTTGGGACTAGCACCTACAATGAGCAGTTCTTC.

The chain recombines TRBV15 with TRBJ1-5, with 7 bases lining up with TRBD1. The V gene end was trimmed by 1 base and the J gene end by 4 bases; junction bases not matched to a gene: 4. This CDR3 contains 15 residues. CDR1 and CDR2 (germline): LNHNV, YYDKDF (reference sequence). The CDR3 bases are TGTGCCACCAGCAGAGTTGACAGGGCTAATCAGCCCCAGCATTTT. The encoded protein is CATSRVDRANQPQHF. Full variable domain (outside the CDR3, taken from reference TRBV15 and TRBJ1-5): DAMVIQNPRYQVTQFGKPVTLSCSQTLNHNVMYWYQQKSSQAPKLLFHYYDKDFNNEADTPDNFQSRRPNTSFCFLDIRSPGLGDTAMYLCATSRVDRANQPQHFGDGTRLSIL.

The chain carries TRBV27 and TRBJ2-2, with D tentatively TRBD1 (6 bases). The CDR3 has 14 residues. The V and J ends lost 3 bases and 3 bases respectively, with 8 bases between them. Germline loops: CDR1 MNHEY, CDR2 SMNVEV (reference sequence). CDR3 sequence: CASSLGAYTGELFF. DNA of the CDR3: TGTGCCAGCAGTTTGGGGGCATACACCGGGGAGCTGTTTTTT.

V is TRBV6-6 and J is TRBJ1-3, with 7 bases lining up with TRBD1. Germline-derived CDR1 and CDR2 are MNHNY and SVGAGI (reference sequence). After removal of 4 bases from V and 4 bases from J, the junction contained 4 bases not matched to a gene. The CDR3 extends over 14 amino acids. CDR3 amino acids: CASSSGTVGNTIYF. In DNA form, the CDR3 reads TGTGCCAGCAGTTCCGGGACAGTGGGAAACACCATATATTTT.

The chain couples TRBV30 to TRBJ2-1; TRBD2 aligns across 13 bases. This CDR3 is built from 16 residues. Germline-derived CDR1 and CDR2 are GTSNPN and SVGIG (reference sequence). Germline trimming cut 5 bases from V and 5 bases from J; bases unmatched to any gene: 9. Here the CDR3 reads CAWQLGTSGTHNEQFF. The CDR3 DNA reads as TGTGCCTGGCAGTTAGGGACTAGCGGGACGCACAATGAGCAGTTCTTC.

The rearrangement joins TRBV28 to TRBJ1-5; 11 bases line up with TRBD1. The trim removed 5 bases at V and 5 bases at J, leaving 2 bases unmatched. The CDR3 sequence is 14 residues long. Germline CDR1 and CDR2: MDHEN and SYDVKM. The CDR3 DNA is TGTGCCAGCAGTCCGGGACAGGGGGATCAGCCCCAGCATTTT. Translation: CASSPGQGDQPQHF.

The chain is built from TRBV7-8 and TRBJ2-5; D ambiguous. The CDR3 sequence is 10 residues long. The V end lost 5 bases, the J end lost 9 bases, and 7 bases lay between the germline ends. CDR1 and CDR2 (germline): SGHVS, FQNEAQ. This CDR3 is CASSPAAQYF. CDR3 sequence (DNA): TGTGCCAGCAGCCCGGCGGCCCAGTACTTC.